This T cell receptor beta chain was captured in a study of cytomegalovirus exposure and HLA in healthy donors. Whole-study results and caveats: V segments that were indistinguishable, TRBV6-2 and TRBV6-3 among them, were omitted from analysis. Reported performance of the classifier showed diagnosis of cytomegalovirus status with high specificity and sensitivity.

PCR used 60 Vbeta primers and 13 Jbeta primers. Source study methods: Some 9.9 million of 65 million to 95 million unique TCR beta chains were shared, per a later count. Some clones are missing from TCRdb's copy, which holds only in-frame ones; the method was immunoSEQ multiplex PCR. The V and J calls and clone size were taken over from that table, and D and trimming were inferred from the DNA. Of around 59,000 clones listed, 65% to 90% are singletons. Comment on this clone: Antigen: not known.

The V and J ends lost 3 bases and 2 bases respectively, with 15 bases between them. The germline CDR1 and CDR2 sequences are WNHNN and SYGVQD (reference sequence). CDR3 length: 16 amino acids. Sequencing was done on a sample of PBMCs. The receptor was isolated from a human donor in good health. The chain joins TRBV10-1 to TRBJ2-3; D is perhaps TRBD1 (5 bases). CDR3 loop: CASSERQMGHTDTQYF. CDR3 nucleotides: TGCGCCAGCAGTGAACGACAGATGGGGCACACAGATACGCAGTATTTT.